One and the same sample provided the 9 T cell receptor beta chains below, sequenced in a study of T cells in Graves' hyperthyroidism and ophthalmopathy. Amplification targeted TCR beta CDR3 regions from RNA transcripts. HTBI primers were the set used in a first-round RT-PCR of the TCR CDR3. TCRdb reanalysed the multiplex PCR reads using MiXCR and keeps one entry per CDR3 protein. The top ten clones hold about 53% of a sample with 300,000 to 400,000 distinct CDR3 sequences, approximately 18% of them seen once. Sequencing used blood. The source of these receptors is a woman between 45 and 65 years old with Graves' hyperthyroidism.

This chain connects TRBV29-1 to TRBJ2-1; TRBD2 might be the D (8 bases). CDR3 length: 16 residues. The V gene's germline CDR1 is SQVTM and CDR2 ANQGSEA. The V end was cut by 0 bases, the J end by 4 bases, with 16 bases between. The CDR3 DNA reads TGCAGCGTTGAAGATCTACAGGGGACTAGTTACAATGAGCAGTTCTTC. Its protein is CSVEDLQGTSYNEQFF.

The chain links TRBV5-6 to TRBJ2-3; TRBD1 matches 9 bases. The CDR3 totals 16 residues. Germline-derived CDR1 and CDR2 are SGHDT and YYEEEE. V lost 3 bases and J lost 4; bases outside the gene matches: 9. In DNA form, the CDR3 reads TGTGCCAGCAGCTACGGACAGGGGACCCGCGCAGATACGCAGTATTTT. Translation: CASSYGQGTRADTQYF.

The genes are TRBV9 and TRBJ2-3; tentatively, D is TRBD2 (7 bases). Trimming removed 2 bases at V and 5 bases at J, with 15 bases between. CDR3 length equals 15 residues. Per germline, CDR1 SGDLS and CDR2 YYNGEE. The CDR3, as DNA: TGTGCCAGCAGCGTTTTACCAGGGGAGGGAGATACGCAGTATTTT. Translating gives CASSVLPGEGDTQYF.

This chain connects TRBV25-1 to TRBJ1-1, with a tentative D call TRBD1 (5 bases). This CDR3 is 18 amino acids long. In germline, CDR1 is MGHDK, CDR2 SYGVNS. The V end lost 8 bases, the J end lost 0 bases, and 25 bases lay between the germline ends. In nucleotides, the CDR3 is TGTGCCAGCCAACGGGGAGGGACGGACAAAGATATGAACACTGAAGCTTTCTTT. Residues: CASQRGGTDKDMNTEAFF. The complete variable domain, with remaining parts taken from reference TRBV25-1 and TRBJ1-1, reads EADIYQTPRYLVIGTGKKITLECSQTMGHDKMYWYQQDPGMELHLIHYSYGVNSTEKGDLSSESTVSRIRTEHFPLTLESARPSHTSQYLCASQRGGTDKDMNTEAFFGQGTRLTVV.

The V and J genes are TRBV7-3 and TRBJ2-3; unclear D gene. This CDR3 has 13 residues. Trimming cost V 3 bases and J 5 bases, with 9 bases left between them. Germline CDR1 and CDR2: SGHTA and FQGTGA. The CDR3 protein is CASSLTVGDTQYF. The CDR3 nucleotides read TGTGCCAGCAGCTTGACGGTTGGAGATACGCAGTATTTT.

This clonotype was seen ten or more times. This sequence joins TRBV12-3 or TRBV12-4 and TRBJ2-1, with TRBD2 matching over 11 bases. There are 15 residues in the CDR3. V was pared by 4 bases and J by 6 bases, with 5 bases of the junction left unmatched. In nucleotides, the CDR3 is TGTGCCAGCAGTTGGGTAGCGGGGGGGATCAATGAGCAGTTCTTC. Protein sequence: CASSWVAGGINEQFF.

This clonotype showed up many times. This CDR3 is CASSSPDQGDTEAFF. The DNA of the CDR3 is TGTGCCAGCAGTTCCCCCGACCAGGGGGACACTGAAGCTTTCTTT. The V gene is TRBV27, the J gene TRBJ1-1, with 7 bases lining up with TRBD1. J gave up 3 bases and V 4 bases, and 8 bases lay outside the gene matches. The CDR3 consists of 15 residues. Germline lookup yields CDR1 MNHEY and CDR2 SMNVEV (reference sequence).

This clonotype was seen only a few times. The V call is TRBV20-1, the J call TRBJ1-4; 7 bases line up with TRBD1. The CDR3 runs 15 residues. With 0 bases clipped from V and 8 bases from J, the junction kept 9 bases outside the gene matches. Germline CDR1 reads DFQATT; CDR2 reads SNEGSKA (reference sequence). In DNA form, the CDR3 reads TGCAGTGCTAGAGATGAGGGGGCGCCGGGGGAAAAACTGTTTTTT. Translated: CSARDEGAPGEKLFF.

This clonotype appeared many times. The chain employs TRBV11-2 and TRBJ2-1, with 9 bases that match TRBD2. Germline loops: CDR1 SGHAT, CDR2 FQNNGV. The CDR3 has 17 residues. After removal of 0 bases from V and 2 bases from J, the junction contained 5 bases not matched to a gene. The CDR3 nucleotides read TGTGCCAGCAGCTTAGATGGGGGACTAGCAACCTACAATGAGCAGTTCTTC. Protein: CASSLDGGLATYNEQFF.